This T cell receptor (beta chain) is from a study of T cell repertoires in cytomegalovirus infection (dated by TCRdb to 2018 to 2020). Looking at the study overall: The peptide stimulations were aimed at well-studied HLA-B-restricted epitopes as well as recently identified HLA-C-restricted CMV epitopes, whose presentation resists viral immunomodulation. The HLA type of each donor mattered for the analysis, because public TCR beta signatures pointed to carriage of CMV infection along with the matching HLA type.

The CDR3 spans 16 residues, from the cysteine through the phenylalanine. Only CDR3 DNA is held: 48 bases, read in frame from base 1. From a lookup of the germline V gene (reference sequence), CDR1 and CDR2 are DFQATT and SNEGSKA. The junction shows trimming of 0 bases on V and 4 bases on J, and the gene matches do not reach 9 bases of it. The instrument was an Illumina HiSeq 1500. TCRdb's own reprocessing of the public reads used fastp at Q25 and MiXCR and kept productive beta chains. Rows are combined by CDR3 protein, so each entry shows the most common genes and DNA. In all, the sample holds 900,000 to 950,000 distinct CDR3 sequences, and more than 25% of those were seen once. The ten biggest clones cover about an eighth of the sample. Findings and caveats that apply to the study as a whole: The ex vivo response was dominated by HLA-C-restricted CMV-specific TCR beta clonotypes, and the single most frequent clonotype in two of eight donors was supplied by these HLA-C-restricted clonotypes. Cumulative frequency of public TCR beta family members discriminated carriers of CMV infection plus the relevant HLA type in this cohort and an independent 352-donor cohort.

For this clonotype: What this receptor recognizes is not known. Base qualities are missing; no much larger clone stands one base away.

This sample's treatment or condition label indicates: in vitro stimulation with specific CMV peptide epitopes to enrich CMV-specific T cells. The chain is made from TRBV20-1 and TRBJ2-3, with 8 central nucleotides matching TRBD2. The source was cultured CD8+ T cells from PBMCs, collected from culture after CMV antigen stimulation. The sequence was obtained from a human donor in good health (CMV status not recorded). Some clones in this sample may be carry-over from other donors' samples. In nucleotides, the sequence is TGCAGTGCTAGAGAAGTCGGGGGGGCAAACTCAGATACGCAGTATTTT. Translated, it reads CSAREVGGANSDTQYF.